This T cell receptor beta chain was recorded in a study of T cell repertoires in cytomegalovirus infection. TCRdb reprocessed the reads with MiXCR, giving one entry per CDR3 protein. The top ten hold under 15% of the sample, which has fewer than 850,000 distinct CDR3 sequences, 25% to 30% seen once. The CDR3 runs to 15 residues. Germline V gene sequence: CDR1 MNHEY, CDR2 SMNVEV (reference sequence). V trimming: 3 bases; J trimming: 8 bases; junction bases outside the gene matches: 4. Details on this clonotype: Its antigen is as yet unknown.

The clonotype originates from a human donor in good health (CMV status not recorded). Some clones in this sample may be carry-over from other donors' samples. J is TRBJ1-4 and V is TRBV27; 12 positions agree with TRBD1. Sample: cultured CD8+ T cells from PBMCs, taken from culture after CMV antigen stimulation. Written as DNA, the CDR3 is TGTGCCAGCAGTTTTGGGACAGGGGGCTTCGAAAAACTGTTTTTT. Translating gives CASSFGTGGFEKLFF. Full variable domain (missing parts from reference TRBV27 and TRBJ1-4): EAQVTQNPRYLITVTGKKLTVTCSQNMNHEYMSWYRQDPGLGLRQIYYSMNVEVTDKGDVPEGYKVSRKEKRNFPLILESPSPNQTSLYFCASSFGTGGFEKLFFGSGTQLSVL.